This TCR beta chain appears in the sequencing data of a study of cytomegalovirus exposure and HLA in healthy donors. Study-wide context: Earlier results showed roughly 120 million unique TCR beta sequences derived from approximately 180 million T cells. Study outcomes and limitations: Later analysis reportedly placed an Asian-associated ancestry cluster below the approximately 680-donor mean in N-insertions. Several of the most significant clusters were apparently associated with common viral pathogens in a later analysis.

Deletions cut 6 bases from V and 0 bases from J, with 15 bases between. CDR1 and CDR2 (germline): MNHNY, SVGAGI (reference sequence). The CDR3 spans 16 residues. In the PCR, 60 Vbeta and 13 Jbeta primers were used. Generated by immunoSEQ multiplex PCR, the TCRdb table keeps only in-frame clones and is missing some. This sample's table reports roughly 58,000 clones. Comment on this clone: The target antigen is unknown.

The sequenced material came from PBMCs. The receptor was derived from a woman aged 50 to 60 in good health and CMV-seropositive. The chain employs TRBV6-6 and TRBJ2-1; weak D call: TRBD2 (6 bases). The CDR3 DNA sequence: TGTGCCAGCAGAAAAACGGGGGATAGCTCCTACAATGAGCAGTTCTTC. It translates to CASRKTGDSSYNEQFF.